This TCR beta chain was sequenced for a study of post-analysis software for immune sequencing data. Overall study context: The disease courses spanned relapsing-remitting, secondary progressive and progressive-relapsing forms of multiple sclerosis. Study-wide results and limits: Five TRBV segments were more frequent in patients than controls; TRBV5-6, TRBV5-1 and TRBV20-1 belonged to this group. Compared with controls, patients showed significantly lower normalized Chao1 diversity. Batch-mates among the samples co-clustered strongly by F measure.

With respect to this clonotype: Its antigen is unidentified.

CDR1 is MNHEY and CDR2 is SVGAGI in the germline V gene. The CDR3 is 15 amino acids. J lost 6 bases, V lost 6 bases, and 12 bases had no gene match. Unique-molecular-identifier-tagged TCR beta cDNA libraries were used. Input of about 0.95 to 11 million T cells yielded 500,000 to 550,000 cDNA molecules. TCRdb reanalysed the PCR reads using MiXCR and keeps one entry per CDR3 protein. The sample has hundreds of thousands of distinct CDR3 sequences, 25% to 30% seen once; the top ten hold approximately 0.55%. V is TRBV6-5 and J is TRBJ1-2; 8 bases are a match to TRBD1. Sample: blood. This receptor was identified in a girl aged 5 to 17 with multiple sclerosis. The CDR3 DNA follows: TGTGCCAGCAGGCCCACCCCAGACAGGGGTAATGGCTACACCTTC. Amino acids: CASRPTPDRGNGYTF.